Listed below are T cell receptor beta chains from one sample, sequenced in a study of OX40 agonist ivuxolimab in advanced cancers. TCRdb keeps only in-frame clones here, not all; method: immunoSEQ multiplex PCR. The repertoire holds 60,000 to 70,000 clones, roughly 80% seen once, with roughly 2.3% in the top ten. The source was CD4+ or CD8+ T cells sorted from blood, collected in a trial of the OX40 agonist ivuxolimab. The receptors shown here come from an adult with an advanced solid tumor such as melanoma, head and neck, liver or kidney cancer. Each CDR3 is given with its conserved first and last residue. A D gene is named only where the DNA matches it firmly. Where a row states a size, it is once, few, many or the class of an expanded clone; other rows omit it.

TRBV6-5	-	TRBD1	TRBJ2-2	TGTGCCAGCAGACTGGACAGGGGTTACACCGGGGAGCTGTTTTTT	CASRLDRGYTGELFF
TRBV14	-	-	TRBJ2-2	TGTGCCAGCAGCCGGGCCGGGAGCCTGAACACCGGGGAGCTGTTTTTT	CASSRAGSLNTGELFF
TRBV7-9	-	-	TRBJ2-2	TGTGCCAGCAGCCCCGCGGGCCTCTCTTCGGGGGAGCTGTTTTTT	CASSPAGLSSGELFF
TRBV15	-	-	TRBJ1-1	TGTGCCACCAGCAGAGATTACAATGACAGGAACACTGAAGCTTTCTTT	CATSRDYNDRNTEAFF
TRBV7-2	-	-	TRBJ2-1	TGTGCCAGCAGCTTAGTATTCGGCGGGATGTACAATGAGCAGTTCTTC	CASSLVFGGMYNEQFF
TRBV27	-	TRBD1	TRBJ1-2	TGTGCCAGCAGCCACAGGACAGGGGGCCGGTACTACACCTTC	CASSHRTGGRYYTF
TRBV5-4	-	-	TRBJ2-2	TGTGCCAGCACCAGGCTAGATACGAACACCGGGGAGCTGTTTTTT	CASTRLDTNTGELFF
TRBV5-6	-	TRBD2	TRBJ2-2	TGTGCCAGCAGCTGGGGGACTAGCGGGACGGGCACCGGGGAGCTGTTTTTT	CASSWGTSGTGTGELFF
TRBV29-1	-	-	TRBJ1-1	TGCAGCGTTGAAGAGTCAGGGTCACGTACTGAAGCTTTCTTT	CSVEESGSRTEAFF
TRBV2	-	TRBD1	TRBJ2-5	TGTGCCAGCACTGGGACAGACCTTCGGGAGACCCAGTACTTC	CASTGTDLRETQYF
TRBV9	few	-	TRBJ2-7	TGTGCCAGCAGCGTAGGGGCACGGGGAATCGAGCAGTACTTC	CASSVGARGIEQYF
TRBV27	-	TRBD1	TRBJ2-5	TGTGCCAGCAGTTCGTTACAGGGGGACCAAGAGACCCAGTACTTC	CASSSLQGDQETQYF
TRBV7-2	-	TRBD2	TRBJ2-5	TGTGCCAGCAGCTTAGACGGTCTAGCGGGAGAGACCCAGTACTTC	CASSLDGLAGETQYF
TRBV14	-	-	TRBJ2-5	TGTGCCAGCAGCCAAGATAACAGCCGGAGGACCCAGTACTTC	CASSQDNSRRTQYF
TRBV4-2	-	TRBD2	TRBJ2-3	TGTGCCAGCAGCGAAGACCTAGCGGGAGCAGCAGATACGCAGTATTTT	CASSEDLAGAADTQYF
TRBV7-7	-	-	TRBJ2-2	TGTGCCAGCAGCCATGGGAGCCAACAATACCCCGGGGAGCTGTTTTTT	CASSHGSQQYPGELFF
TRBV15	-	-	TRBJ2-3	TGTGCCACCAGCAGACGCTCAGGGGTCGGCACAGATACGCAGTATTTT	CATSRRSGVGTDTQYF
TRBV5-1	-	TRBD1	TRBJ2-4	TGCGCCAGCAGCTTCCTGACAGGGGGCGTAAACATTCAGTACTTC	CASSFLTGGVNIQYF
TRBV19	-	TRBD1	TRBJ2-7	TGTGCCAGTAGTCCCCGGGACAGGCTTCAGTACTTC	CASSPRDRLQYF
TRBV19	-	-	TRBJ1-4	TGTGCCAGTAGTATTGAGGCGGGCGGTGAAAAACTGTTTTTT	CASSIEAGGEKLFF
TRBV5-1	-	-	TRBJ2-1	TGCGCCAGCAGCTTGGGCTCGGGGACAAACTATGAGCAGTTCTTC	CASSLGSGTNYEQFF
TRBV7-2	-	-	TRBJ2-5	TGTGCCAGCAGCTTAGAGAGGGCCGGGCGAGAGACCCAGTACTTC	CASSLERAGRETQYF
TRBV4-3	-	TRBD2	TRBJ2-3	TGCGCCAGCAGCGAAACCATAGCGGGGAATACGCAGTATTTT	CASSETIAGNTQYF
TRBV5-1	-	-	TRBJ1-1	TGCGCCAGCAGCTTTGGGGGGCCTGACACTGAAGCTTTCTTT	CASSFGGPDTEAFF
TRBV7-2	-	-	TRBJ2-5	TGTGCCAGCAGCCCCCGGGACTTAGAGACCCAGTACTTC	CASSPRDLETQYF
TRBV30	once	TRBD1	TRBJ1-3	TGTGCCTGGAACTACAGGGGTGACACCATATATTTT	CAWNYRGDTIYF
TRBV10-3	-	-	TRBJ2-7	TGTGCCATCAGTGAACTCTACGAGCAGTACTTC	CAISELYEQYF
TRBV6-5	-	TRBD2	TRBJ2-5	TGTGGAGCGGGAGGTCTAGAGACCCAGTACTTC	CGAGGLETQYF
TRBV7-2	-	TRBD1	TRBJ2-7	TGTGCCAGCAGCTTAGAACAGGGGGGATCCTACGAGCAGTACTTC	CASSLEQGGSYEQYF
TRBV5-1	-	-	TRBJ2-1	TGCGCCAGCAGCTTGATCATTGGCACAGAGCAGTTCTTC	CASSLIIGTEQFF
TRBV2	-	-	TRBJ2-2	TGTGCCAGCAGCCGGGACTCAGATGGGGGGGAGCTGTTTTTT	CASSRDSDGGELFF
TRBV11-2	-	TRBD1	TRBJ1-2	TGTGCCAGCAGCCAAGCTCACCAGGGGGCCTCTCTGAACTATGGCTACACCTTC	CASSQAHQGASLNYGYTF
TRBV7-7	-	TRBD2	TRBJ2-1	TGTGCCAGCAGCTTAAGCCTAGCGGGGATCAATGAGCAGTTCTTC	CASSLSLAGINEQFF
TRBV9	-	-	TRBJ1-4	TGTGCCAGCAGCGCCGATATTAAAACTAATGAAAAACTGTTTTTT	CASSADIKTNEKLFF
TRBV28	once	-	TRBJ1-2	TGTGCCAGCAGTTTTCGTGGCTATGGCTACACCTTC	CASSFRGYGYTF
TRBV7-9	few	-	TRBJ1-2	TGTGCCAGCATAGAGTACCTAGGGACGGCCTTAAGTGGCTACACCTTC	CASIEYLGTALSGYTF
TRBV14	-	-	TRBJ2-3	TGTGCCAGCAGCCAATCGGTTAGGGCAGATACGCAGTATTTT	CASSQSVRADTQYF
TRBV6-1	-	TRBD2	TRBJ2-2	TGTGCCAGCAGTGAAGGACTAGCGGACACCGGGGAGCTGTTTTTT	CASSEGLADTGELFF
TRBV28	few	-	TRBJ2-3	TGTGCCAGCAGGGGAATGGGGCTCACAGATACGCAGTATTTT	CASRGMGLTDTQYF
TRBV19	-	TRBD2	TRBJ2-3	TGTGCCAGTAGTATAGGAGGTAGCGGGAGCTCCACAGATACGCAGTATTTT	CASSIGGSGSSTDTQYF
TRBV11-2	-	-	TRBJ2-5	TGTGCCAGCAGCGCAGATCTGGGGACCCAGTACTTC	CASSADLGTQYF
TRBV28	once	-	TRBJ1-5	TGTGCCAGCAGCAGGGACACCCCTTATCAGCCCCAGCATTTT	CASSRDTPYQPQHF